The rows below give T cell receptor beta chains drawn from one sample of a study of vaccination and CD4 T cells after COVID-19. TCRdb used MiXCR to reprocess the PCR reads, holding one entry per CDR3 protein. The table lists some 18,000 distinct CDR3 sequences, approximately 48% of them singletons. These TCRs' antigens remain unknown. The sequences come from CD4+ T cells from blood, cultured in vitro, collected after SARS-CoV-2 vaccination. These receptors came from a human donor who had recovered from COVID-19. Each CDR3 is given with its conserved first and last residue. D genes are given only for firm matches. Clone size is shown for a subset of rows, as once, few, many or a class of expanded clone.

DNA: TGTGCCAGCAGAGAGCGACTAGCTACAGATACGCAGTATTTT
CDR3: CASRERLATDTQYF
size: .
D: TRBD2
J: TRBJ2-3
length: 14
V: TRBV6-2/TRBV6-3

DNA: TGCAGCGTTGGTAGGGGCGGGGAGACCCAGTACTTC
CDR3: CSVGRGGETQYF
size: .
D: .
J: TRBJ2-5
length: 12
V: TRBV29-1

DNA: TGTGCCAGCGCGGGAATGGCCAAAAACATTCAGTACTTC
CDR3: CASAGMAKNIQYF
size: few
D: .
J: TRBJ2-4
length: 13
V: TRBV27

DNA: TGTGCCATCAGGGATGGACTAGCGGGGCCCTACGAGCAGTACTTC
CDR3: CAIRDGLAGPYEQYF
size: once
D: TRBD2
J: TRBJ2-7
length: 15
V: TRBV10-3

DNA: TGCAGTGCTAGAGATCAGAGCGGGGGGGCCGGGTACAGAACGCAGTATTTT
CDR3: CSARDQSGGAGYRTQYF
size: few
D: TRBD2
J: TRBJ2-3
length: 17
V: TRBV20-1

DNA: TGCAGCGTTGAACAAGGACCACGTGAGGAGCAGTACTTC
CDR3: CSVEQGPREEQYF
size: .
D: .
J: TRBJ2-7
length: 13
V: TRBV29-1

DNA: TGTGCCAGCAGTGGGAGAAGGACAGGGAGAAACACTGAAGCTTTCTTT
CDR3: CASSGRRTGRNTEAFF
size: .
D: TRBD1
J: TRBJ1-1
length: 16
V: TRBV6-1

DNA: TGTGCCAGCAGTGAGCCGACAGGGACTGGGGCCAACGTCCTGACTTTC
CDR3: CASSEPTGTGANVLTF
size: few
D: TRBD1
J: TRBJ2-6
length: 16
V: TRBV28

DNA: TGTGCCAGTAATCCCGGGACAGGCGCGTTCAATCAGCCCCAGCATTTT
CDR3: CASNPGTGAFNQPQHF
size: .
D: TRBD1
J: TRBJ1-5
length: 16
V: TRBV19

DNA: TGTGCCAGCAGCTCCAGGAATCAGATGGGCACAGATACGCAGTATTTT
CDR3: CASSSRNQMGTDTQYF
size: few
D: .
J: TRBJ2-3
length: 16
V: TRBV7-9

DNA: TGTGCCAGCAGTGTCAGGAGCAATCAGCCCCAGCATTTT
CDR3: CASSVRSNQPQHF
size: few
D: .
J: TRBJ1-5
length: 13
V: TRBV2

DNA: TGTGCCAGCAGTGTCATTGAACACCCCGCGGGCTCCTCTCTGAGGGGCTACACCTTC
CDR3: CASSVIEHPAGSSLRGYTF
size: .
D: .
J: TRBJ1-2
length: 19
V: TRBV6-1

DNA: TGTGCCAGTAGTATGGCTAGCGGGAGGTCCTACGAGCAGTACTTC
CDR3: CASSMASGRSYEQYF
size: .
D: TRBD2
J: TRBJ2-7
length: 15
V: TRBV19

DNA: TGCGCCAGCAGCTTGGATGGGGCGGGGGGAGAGCAGTACTTC
CDR3: CASSLDGAGGEQYF
size: .
D: TRBD2
J: TRBJ2-7
length: 14
V: TRBV5-1

DNA: TGTGCCAGCAGCTTAGCCATTACGGGGAACACTGAAGCTTTCTTT
CDR3: CASSLAITGNTEAFF
size: .
D: .
J: TRBJ1-1
length: 15
V: TRBV7-6

DNA: TGTGCCAGTCACACAGGGGGGAACTATGGCTACACCTTC
CDR3: CASHTGGNYGYTF
size: few
D: TRBD1
J: TRBJ1-2
length: 13
V: TRBV28

DNA: TGTGCCACCAGCTCAGACAACAGCGGCTACACCTTC
CDR3: CATSSDNSGYTF
size: few
D: .
J: TRBJ1-2
length: 12
V: TRBV24-1

DNA: TGTGCCAGCAGCCCGCATTTAGGGGCGCCATTATCTGGGGCCAACGTCCTGACTTTC
CDR3: CASSPHLGAPLSGANVLTF
size: .
D: .
J: TRBJ2-6
length: 19
V: TRBV27

DNA: TGCAGTGCCCAGGTCCGGGTCCATAACTATGGCTACACCTTC
CDR3: CSAQVRVHNYGYTF
size: .
D: .
J: TRBJ1-2
length: 14
V: TRBV20-1

DNA: TGTGCCAGCAGCTCTTCGAGCAATTCACCCCTCCACTTT
CDR3: CASSSSSNSPLHF
size: .
D: .
J: TRBJ1-6
length: 13
V: TRBV11-2

DNA: TGTGCCAGCAGCTTAGCGGGGGGGGAGACCCAGTACTTC
CDR3: CASSLAGGETQYF
size: few
D: TRBD2
J: TRBJ2-5
length: 13
V: TRBV7-3

DNA: TGCAGTGCTAGCCCCGCGGGGCATGAAGCTTTCTTT
CDR3: CSASPAGHEAFF
size: few
D: .
J: TRBJ1-1
length: 12
V: TRBV20-1

DNA: TGTGCCAGCCGATCCTCTAGGACCTACGAGCAGTACTTC
CDR3: CASRSSRTYEQYF
size: .
D: .
J: TRBJ2-7
length: 13
V: TRBV28

DNA: TGTGCCAGCACCCTGGCTGGCTATGGCTACACCTTC
CDR3: CASTLAGYGYTF
size: .
D: .
J: TRBJ1-2
length: 12
V: TRBV6-2/TRBV6-3

DNA: TGTGCCAGCAGTTTAACTAGCGGGGGGCTCAGGCAGTATTTT
CDR3: CASSLTSGGLRQYF
size: .
D: TRBD2
J: TRBJ2-3
length: 14
V: TRBV12-3/TRBV12-4

DNA: TGTGCCACCAGCAGAGCGGGACAGGGTATTTACGAGCAGTACTTC
CDR3: CATSRAGQGIYEQYF
size: few
D: TRBD1
J: TRBJ2-7
length: 15
V: TRBV15

DNA: TGTGCCAGCAGCTTAGGCGGGGCGGCGAACACTGAAGCTTTCTTT
CDR3: CASSLGGAANTEAFF
size: .
D: .
J: TRBJ1-1
length: 15
V: TRBV7-9

DNA: TGTGCCAGCAGTTACGAAGCGGGGGGGGGATCTTATACGCAGTATTTT
CDR3: CASSYEAGGGSYTQYF
size: few
D: TRBD2
J: TRBJ2-3
length: 16
V: TRBV6-5

DNA: TGTGCCAGCAGCTTAACCCGGGACACTAACAATGAGCAGTTCTTC
CDR3: CASSLTRDTNNEQFF
size: once
D: .
J: TRBJ2-1
length: 15
V: TRBV7-3

DNA: TGCAGTGCTAGTACTGGGAACTATGGCTACACCTTC
CDR3: CSASTGNYGYTF
size: .
D: .
J: TRBJ1-2
length: 12
V: TRBV20-1

DNA: TGTGCCAGCAGCCCCCTTGGCAGGAGCTCTGGAAACACCATATATTTT
CDR3: CASSPLGRSSGNTIYF
size: .
D: .
J: TRBJ1-3
length: 16
V: TRBV6-1

DNA: TGCAGTGCTAGAGGGGTCGCAGGGGAAACCTATGGCTACACCTTC
CDR3: CSARGVAGETYGYTF
size: .
D: .
J: TRBJ1-2
length: 15
V: TRBV20-1

DNA: TGTGCCAGCTCCTCGGAATACGAGCAGTACTTC
CDR3: CASSSEYEQYF
size: .
D: .
J: TRBJ2-7
length: 11
V: TRBV18

DNA: TGTGCCATCAGTGAATTACCCGACAGGGGCAATAATTCACCCCTCCACTTT
CDR3: CAISELPDRGNNSPLHF
size: .
D: TRBD1
J: TRBJ1-6
length: 17
V: TRBV10-3

DNA: TGTGCCAGCACCCCTGTTCCCGGGGGCAATGGCTACACCTTC
CDR3: CASTPVPGGNGYTF
size: .
D: .
J: TRBJ1-2
length: 14
V: TRBV27

DNA: TGTGCCAGCAGCCCCACACCACCCTGGGGAATTAACACCGGGGAGCTGTTTTTT
CDR3: CASSPTPPWGINTGELFF
size: .
D: .
J: TRBJ2-2
length: 18
V: TRBV6-1

DNA: TGTGCCAGCAGCCTACCATTCTATAATTCACCCCTCCACTTT
CDR3: CASSLPFYNSPLHF
size: .
D: .
J: TRBJ1-6
length: 14
V: TRBV7-2

DNA: TGTGCCAGCAGGGGAGGAGGTACCCGGAGGGATACGCAGTATTTT
CDR3: CASRGGGTRRDTQYF
size: .
D: .
J: TRBJ2-3
length: 15
V: TRBV2